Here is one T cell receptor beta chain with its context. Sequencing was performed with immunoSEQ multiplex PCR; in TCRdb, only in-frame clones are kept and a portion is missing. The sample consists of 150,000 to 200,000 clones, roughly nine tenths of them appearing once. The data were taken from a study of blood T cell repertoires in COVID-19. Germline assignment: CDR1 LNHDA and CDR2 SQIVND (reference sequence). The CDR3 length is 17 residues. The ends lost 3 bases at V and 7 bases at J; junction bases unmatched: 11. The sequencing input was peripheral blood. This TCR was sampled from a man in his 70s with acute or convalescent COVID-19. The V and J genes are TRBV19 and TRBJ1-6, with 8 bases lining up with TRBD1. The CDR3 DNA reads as TGTGCCAGTAGTATTGACAGGGGACGGCCGGGCAATTCACCCCTCCACTTT. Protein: CASSIDRGRPGNSPLHF.